A single sample gave rise to the 8 T cell receptor beta chains below, sequenced in a study of blood T cell repertoires in COVID-19. Here immunoSEQ multiplex PCR was the method, and the copy in TCRdb shows in-frame clones only, minus some. This sample has about 180,000 clones, with more than 75% found just once. The sample comprised PBMCs or T cells enriched from blood (not recorded which). Receptors were obtained from a woman in her twenties or thirties who had recovered from COVID-19.

V and J are TRBV28 and TRBJ1-6, with 8 bases matching TRBD1. This CDR3 has 17 residues. The J segment lost 7 bases and the V segment lost 4 bases, leaving 12 bases of the junction unmatched. Germline CDR1 and CDR2: MDHEN and SYDVKM. The CDR3 region is CASSSTGTGLRNSPLHF. CDR3 sequence (DNA): TGTGCCAGCAGTTCTACGGGGACAGGATTGAGGAATTCACCCCTCCACTTT.

This clone was recorded a few times. The chain joins TRBV29-1 to TRBJ1-2, with D possibly matching TRBD1 (5 bases). Germline V gene lookup returns CDR1 SQVTM and CDR2 ANQGSEA. This CDR3 spans 15 amino acids. V was trimmed by 6 bases and J by 0 bases, leaving 17 bases between them. CDR3 sequence reads: CSVGGWDHTNYGYTF. The CDR3 nucleotides read TGCAGCGTCGGGGGGTGGGACCATACTAACTATGGCTACACCTTC.

There are a few counts of this clone. The chain has TRBV30 and TRBJ1-6, with a tentative D call TRBD1 (6 bases). The V gene's germline CDR1 is GTSNPN and CDR2 SVGIG (reference sequence). The germline V and J ends were trimmed by 4 bases and 8 bases, with 12 bases remaining between them. The CDR3 is 13 residues long. This CDR3 reads CAWTHRADSPLHF. The CDR3 region has the DNA TGTGCCTGGACCCACAGGGCGGATTCACCCCTCCACTTT.

The chain is built from TRBV5-1 and TRBJ2-1; 10 positions agree with TRBD2. The V and J ends lost 4 bases and 10 bases, in that order; junction bases with no gene match: 11. This CDR3 is built from 15 residues. From germline, CDR1 is SGHRS and CDR2 YFSETQ. CDR3 DNA sequence: TGCGCCAGCAGCCTGAGGCTAGCGGGAGCCGGGGAGCAGTTCTTC. Encoded protein: CASSLRLAGAGEQFF.

The chain has TRBV28 and TRBJ2-1, with D unresolved. Germline CDR1 MDHEN, CDR2 SYDVKM. Trimming stripped 2 bases from V and 5 bases from J, with 13 bases between. This CDR3 is built from 15 residues. The CDR3 loop is CASSLNSRSNNEQFF. The CDR3 nucleotides read TGTGCCAGCAGTTTAAACTCGAGGAGCAACAATGAGCAGTTCTTC. Together with reference TRBV28 and TRBJ2-1, the CDR3 gives the full variable domain: DVKVTQSSRYLVKRTGEKVFLECVQDMDHENMFWYRQDPGLGLRLIYFSYDVKMKEKGDIPEGYSVSREKKERFSLILESASTNQTSMYLCASSLNSRSNNEQFFGPGTRLTVL.

The chain combines TRBV10-3 with TRBJ2-7; possibly TRBD2 for D (5 bases). V dropped 0 bases and J dropped 5 bases, with 11 bases sitting between them. The CDR3 totals 14 residues. The germline CDR1 and CDR2 sequences are ENHRY and SYGVKD. The CDR3 DNA reads as TGTGCCATCAGTGAGTCGTCTAGCCGGGACGAGCAGTACTTC. This sequence encodes CAISESSSRDEQYF.

The rearrangement uses TRBV11-2 and TRBJ2-7; TRBD2 might be the D (6 bases). The CDR3 loop spans 15 amino acids. Looked up from germline, CDR1 is SGHAT and CDR2 is FQNNGV. V was pared by 6 bases and J by 3 bases, with 18 bases between. CDR3 DNA sequence: TGTGCCAGCAGAGAACGGGGGACGATCGACTACGAGCAGTACTTC. It yields the protein CASRERGTIDYEQYF.

This chain connects TRBV4-1 to TRBJ2-7; D possibly corresponds to TRBD2 (5 bases). This CDR3 has 15 amino acids. CDR1 is MGHRA and CDR2 is YSYEKL in the germline V gene. Trimming cost V 0 bases and J 6 bases, with 15 bases left between them. The CDR3 nucleotides read TGCGCCAGCAGCCAAGATTCACTAGAAGGAACCGAGCAGTACTTC. Translating it yields CASSQDSLEGTEQYF.